The source of this T cell receptor beta chain is a study of blood T cell repertoires in COVID-19. Study summary: Specimens from acute and convalescent COVID-19 originated in the United States, Italy and Spain. The cDNA or gDNA used as material had been derived from T cells, B-cell-depleted T cells, or PBMCs.

Under the authors' procedure: Reference gene primer amplification yielded estimated nucleated cell counts. Sequencing used immunoSEQ multiplex PCR; TCRdb keeps in-frame clones, though not all of them. V and J calls and clone size come straight from that table; D and trimming were deduced from the DNA. The sample has tens of thousands of clones, about 91% seen once. The CDR3 is made up of 13 amino acids. V and J are TRBV21-1 and TRBJ1-1. TRBV21-1 is assigned pseudogene status. The TCR sequence derives from a human donor with active COVID-19. The donor label of this sample is uncertain. Sequences were obtained from peripheral blood. The CDR3 DNA follows: TGTGCCAGCAGCAAGAGGCAGAACACTGAAGCTTTCTTT. This encodes CASSKRQNTEAFF.